The 8 T cell receptor beta chains below come from one sample, sequenced in a study of cytomegalovirus exposure and HLA in healthy donors. Primers for the PCR totalled 60 Vbeta and 13 Jbeta. Produced via immunoSEQ multiplex PCR; TCRdb's table is partial and in-frame only. This sample has some 140,000 clones, with more than 70% found just once. The sequenced sample consisted of PBMCs. The receptors were gathered from a woman aged 30 to 39 in good health and CMV-seropositive.

CDR3 DNA: TGTGCCAGCAGCGACGGTGGTGAGACCCAGTACTTC. It is translated as CASSDGGETQYF. The rearrangement uses TRBV9 and TRBJ2-5; D is unclear. This CDR3 has 12 residues. Trimming removed 3 bases from V and 5 bases from J, with 8 bases in between. Germline V gene data show CDR1 as SGDLS and CDR2 as YYNGEE.

Only a few counts were recorded for this clone. The chain links TRBV18 to TRBJ1-5; no clear D gene. Germline loops: CDR1 KGHSH, CDR2 LQKENI. The CDR3 extends over 14 amino acids. Trimming pared 1 base from V and 4 bases from J, leaving 8 bases between. CDR3: CASSPLRSNQPQHF. CDR3 in DNA: TGTGCCAGCTCACCACTAAGGAGTAATCAGCCCCAGCATTTT.

This rearrangement joins TRBV28 to TRBJ2-1; 9 positions match TRBD1. Germline V gene sequence: CDR1 MDHEN, CDR2 SYDVKM. This CDR3 has 14 amino acids. V shed 6 bases, J shed 8 bases, and the junction held 8 bases outside the gene matches. The CDR3 region is CASRARTGVDEQFF. DNA for the CDR3: TGTGCCAGCAGGGCCCGGACAGGGGTGGATGAGCAGTTCTTC.

In its sample, this clone was seen once. CDR3 sequence reads: CAWNGGTVNNEQFF. CDR3 coding DNA: TGTGCCTGGAATGGGGGGACAGTAAATAATGAGCAGTTCTTC. The chain joins TRBV30 to TRBJ2-1; TRBD1 is a possible D gene (7 bases). Trimming took off 4 bases at V and 7 bases at J, with 17 bases between the two ends. CDR1 and CDR2 (germline): GTSNPN, SVGIG (reference sequence). The CDR3 consists of 14 residues.

The rearrangement uses TRBV2 and TRBJ1-2; 7 positions agree with TRBD1. The CDR3 runs to 13 residues. J was trimmed by 6 bases and V by 1 base; bases with no gene match: 2. CDR1 SNHLY and CDR2 FYNNEI come from the germline V gene. For the CDR3, the DNA is TGTGCCAGCAGTGAAGGCAGGGGGAATGGCTACACCTTC. Translated: CASSEGRGNGYTF.

The chain is built from TRBV5-6 and TRBJ1-2; maybe TRBD1 (6 bases). Trimming removed 4 bases at V and 4 bases at J, with 14 bases between. The CDR3 runs to 14 residues. CDR1 is SGHDT and CDR2 is YYEEEE in the germline V gene. The CDR3 region is CASSPLDSTYGYTF. In nucleotides, the CDR3 is TGTGCCAGCAGCCCGCTGGACAGCACCTATGGCTACACCTTC.

This chain links TRBV1 with TRBJ1-5; the DNA was not compared with TRBD1, the D call given in the table. TRBV1 is annotated as a pseudogene. The CDR3 is 21 amino acids. CDR3 coding DNA: TGCACCAGCAGCCAAGTGAAGCCGGGACAGGGGCGCCGGAATAGCAATCAGCCCCAGCATTTT. Its protein product is CTSSQVKPGQGRRNSNQPQHF.

This clone occurred a few times. The CDR3 sequence is CASSSYRGTEAFF. Written as DNA, the CDR3 is TGTGCCAGCAGCTCCTACAGGGGCACTGAAGCTTTCTTT. This sequence joins TRBV7-2 and TRBJ1-1; 7 bases agree with TRBD1. V gave up 4 bases and J gave up 4 bases; unmatched junction bases: 3. Germline V gives CDR1 SGHTA, CDR2 FQGNSA. The CDR3 covers 13 residues.